This entry lists 26 T cell receptor beta chains sequenced from one sample in a study of CD8+ T cells in alopecia areata. As to treatment: oral pan-JAK inhibitor, 5-10 mg twice daily. TCR sequencing used cDNA made by reverse transcription of extracted RNA. TCRdb's table, derived via immunoSEQ multiplex PCR, lists solely in-frame clones and lacks some. There are 120,000 or so clones in the sample; approximately 52% occur only once, and roughly 30% lies in the top ten. Specimen: CD8+ T cells sorted from blood, collected at week 4, from a patient treated with tofacitinib. All receptors come from a human donor with alopecia areata.

V usage is TRBV7-9 and J usage is TRBJ2-3, with TRBD2 matching over 8 bases. Germline lookup yields CDR1 SEHNR and CDR2 FQNEAQ (reference sequence). Trimming removed 5 bases from V and 6 bases from J; junction bases left unmatched: 10. This CDR3 region has 15 residues. The CDR3 loop reads CASSHRAGEADTQYF. For the CDR3, the DNA is TGTGCCAGCAGCCACAGAGCGGGGGAAGCGGATACGCAGTATTTT.

The chain recombines TRBV30 with TRBJ1-5; D is possibly TRBD1 (5 bases). This CDR3 has 17 amino acids. Germline values: CDR1 GTSNPN, CDR2 SVGIG (reference sequence). V lost 0 bases and J 5 bases, leaving 20 bases between the germline ends. The CDR3 DNA follows: TGTGCCTGGAGTGTAAAATCCCTTCAGGGATTGGATCAGCCCCAGCATTTT. Translation gives CAWSVKSLQGLDQPQHF.

The chain employs TRBV7-9 and TRBJ2-2, with no clear D. V lost 6 bases and J 6 bases, leaving 11 bases between the germline ends. This CDR3 comprises 13 residues. Germline loops: CDR1 SEHNR, CDR2 FQNEAQ (reference sequence). DNA of the CDR3: TGTGCCAGCAGGTTTAGCACAGCCGGGGAGCTGTTTTTT. It is translated as CASRFSTAGELFF.

This chain uses TRBV27 with TRBJ2-7, with D unresolved. The CDR3 extends over 12 amino acids. From germline, CDR1 is MNHEY and CDR2 SMNVEV (reference sequence). V lost 7 bases to trimming and J lost 3 bases, with 10 bases between them. For the CDR3, the DNA is TGTGCCAGCACTTCAAAAGGCTACGAGCAGTACTTC. It encodes CASTSKGYEQYF.

V is TRBV29-1 and J is TRBJ1-4; D remains unclear. Germline lookup yields CDR1 SQVTM and CDR2 ANQGSEA. V shed 5 bases and J shed 7 bases, with 17 bases lying between them. The CDR3 covers 14 residues. CDR3 coding DNA: TGCAGCGTTCTTGAGGTGGGCTACAGTGAAAAACTGTTTTTT. Encoded protein: CSVLEVGYSEKLFF.

The V call is TRBV7-8, the J call TRBJ2-3, with a weak D call TRBD1 (6 bases). Trimming left V 1 base short and J 3 bases short, with 11 bases between. The CDR3 sequence is 15 residues long. Germline V gives CDR1 SGHVS, CDR2 FQNEAQ. For the CDR3, the DNA is TGTGCCAGCAGCTTAGATAACCAGGGGACAGATACGCAGTATTTT. This sequence encodes CASSLDNQGTDTQYF. The entire variable domain, with the rest obtained from reference TRBV7-8 and TRBJ2-3, is as follows: GAGVSQSPRYKVAKRGQDVALRCDPISGHVSLFWYQQALGQGPEFLTYFQNEAQLDKSGLPSDRFFAERPEGSVSTLKIQRTQQEDSAVYLCASSLDNQGTDTQYFGPGTRLTVL.

The genes are TRBV29-1 and TRBJ1-2, with D unclear. V lost 3 bases to trimming and J lost 6 bases, with 8 bases between them. The germline CDR1 and CDR2 sequences are SQVTM and ANQGSEA. The CDR3 totals 11 residues. The CDR3 reads CSVDNPNGYTF. In DNA, the CDR3 is TGCAGCGTTGACAACCCAAATGGCTACACCTTC.

This chain connects TRBV30 to TRBJ2-7, with 7 bases matching TRBD1. From germline, CDR1 is GTSNPN and CDR2 SVGIG (reference sequence). The ends lost 4 bases at V and 5 bases at J; junction bases unmatched: 5. This CDR3 comprises 12 residues. DNA of the CDR3: TGTGCCTGGACAGGGGGTAAACACGAGCAGTACTTC. Translation gives CAWTGGKHEQYF.

The V call is TRBV23-1, the J call TRBJ2-7; D may correspond to TRBD1 or TRBD2 (5 bases each). TRBV23-1 has ORF status, its function being uncertain. This CDR3 has 15 residues. Trimming removed 10 bases at V and 5 bases at J, with 24 bases between. CDR3: CATTLLRDARDEQYF. For the CDR3, the DNA is TGCGCCACCACACTCCTTCGGGACGCGAGGGACGAGCAGTACTTC.

This clone was counted a single time. The chain joins TRBV10-3 to TRBJ2-1; 10 positions match TRBD2. The germline V gene encodes CDR1 ENHRY and CDR2 SYGVKD. With 2 bases clipped from V and 2 bases from J, the junction kept 6 bases outside the gene matches. The CDR3 has 17 amino acids. CDR3: CAISEGAGGAPYNEQFF. The CDR3 coding sequence is TGTGCCATCAGTGAGGGAGCGGGGGGGGCTCCCTACAATGAGCAGTTCTTC.

This chain connects TRBV15 to TRBJ2-3, with D possibly matching TRBD1 (6 bases). The CDR3 spans 15 residues. Germline values: CDR1 LNHNV, CDR2 YYDKDF (reference sequence). Between the trimmed V and J ends, which lost 3 bases and 1 base, there was a span of 11 bases. DNA of the CDR3: TGTGCCACCAGCAGTACCGGGACACGCACAGATACGCAGTATTTT. Translated, it gives CATSSTGTRTDTQYF.

The V gene is TRBV6-5, the J gene TRBJ1-1; D call uncertain. The CDR3 is 15 amino acids. The germline CDR1 and CDR2 sequences are MNHEY and SVGAGI. The V and J ends lost 1 base and 2 bases respectively, with 11 bases between them. This CDR3 is CASSYFGEINTEAFF. DNA for the CDR3: TGTGCCAGCAGTTACTTCGGCGAGATAAACACTGAAGCTTTCTTT.

A single count supports this clone. The chain recombines TRBV6-5 with TRBJ1-2; D gene ambiguous. The germline V and J ends were trimmed by 6 bases and 4 bases, with 15 bases remaining between them. Germline V gene sequence: CDR1 MNHEY, CDR2 SVGAGI. The CDR3 covers 14 residues. In DNA, the CDR3 is TGTGCCAGCAGCGAAACCAGTGACTTCTATGGCTACACCTTC. As protein: CASSETSDFYGYTF.

The rearrangement joins TRBV30 to TRBJ1-2, with D possibly TRBD1 on 6 matching bases. CDR3 size: 15 residues. Germline V lookup: CDR1 GTSNPN, CDR2 SVGIG (reference sequence). Between the trimmed V and J ends, which lost 0 bases and 2 bases, there was a span of 13 bases. The CDR3 nucleotides are TGTGCCTGGAGTGTAGGGGCAGGGGCCAACTATGGCTACACCTTC. Amino acids: CAWSVGAGANYGYTF.

The genes are TRBV7-3 and TRBJ1-2, with a possible D match to TRBD1 (6 bases). The V gene lost 7 bases and the J gene lost 5 bases, with 11 bases spanning the gap. Per germline, CDR1 SGHTA and CDR2 FQGTGA. The CDR3 extends over 12 amino acids. The CDR3 sequence: CASTEGGYGYTF. As DNA, the CDR3 is TGTGCCAGCACGGAAGGGGGGTATGGCTACACCTTC.

The rearrangement joins TRBV27 to TRBJ1-5; no firm D call. CDR1 and CDR2 (germline): MNHEY, SMNVEV (reference sequence). V was shortened by 6 bases and J by 3 bases, with 9 bases between the two germline ends. The CDR3 has 13 residues. The CDR3 nucleotides read TGTGCCAGCAGCGCAACAGTCAATCAGCCCCAGCATTTT. Encoded protein: CASSATVNQPQHF.

V is TRBV11-2 and J is TRBJ2-7, with D unresolved. Germline loops: CDR1 SGHAT, CDR2 FQNNGV. V shed 4 bases and J shed 3 bases, with 13 bases lying between them. The CDR3 is made up of 14 amino acids. The CDR3 here is CASSSVRNRYEQYF. In nucleotides, the CDR3 is TGTGCCAGCAGCTCCGTCAGGAATCGCTACGAGCAGTACTTC.

This sequence joins TRBV7-9 and TRBJ1-2; weak D call: TRBD1 (5 bases). The CDR3 is 14 residues long. Germline V gives CDR1 SEHNR, CDR2 FQNEAQ (reference sequence). Between the trimmed V and J ends, which lost 1 base and 4 bases, there was a span of 10 bases. CDR3 coding DNA: TGTGCCAGCAGCTTAGGACAGCCGTTCTATGGCTACACCTTC. Its translation is CASSLGQPFYGYTF.

This sequence joins TRBV7-2 and TRBJ1-1; maybe TRBD1 (6 bases). V lost 3 bases and J lost 1, with 9 bases in between. CDR3 length: 14 residues. Looked up from germline, CDR1 is SGHTA and CDR2 is FQGNSA. CDR3 sequence (DNA): TGTGCCAGCAGCTTCCTGGGACAGAACACTGAAGCTTTCTTT. Its translation: CASSFLGQNTEAFF.

The J gene is TRBJ1-3, the V gene TRBV10-3; D might be TRBD1 (6 bases). The V gene lost 4 bases and the J gene lost 0 bases, with 10 bases spanning the gap. The CDR3 is 15 residues long. CDR1 is ENHRY and CDR2 is SYGVKD in the germline V gene. CDR3 in amino acids: CAISGTDYSGNTIYF. The CDR3 DNA sequence: TGTGCCATCAGTGGGACAGACTACTCTGGAAACACCATATATTTT.

This chain connects TRBV4-1 to TRBJ2-5; 8 nucleotides line up with TRBD2. Trimming cost V 1 base and J 3 bases; bases outside gene matches: 13. Germline V gene lookup returns CDR1 MGHRA and CDR2 YSYEKL. CDR3 length: 18 amino acids. The CDR3 loop reads CASSQAASGSQPEETQYF. CDR3 nucleotide sequence: TGCGCCAGCAGCCAAGCAGCTAGCGGGTCCCAGCCCGAAGAGACCCAGTACTTC.

In its sample, this clone was seen a few times. The chain combines TRBV29-1 with TRBJ1-2, with TRBD1 matching 8 bases. The V segment lost 3 bases and the J segment 4 bases; nucleotides outside the gene matches: 10. CDR1 is SQVTM, CDR2 ANQGSEA, per germline. The CDR3 contains 15 residues. The CDR3, as DNA: TGCAGCGTTGATGGACAGGGAAAGCATACCTATGGCTACACCTTC. This encodes CSVDGQGKHTYGYTF. Drawing the rest from reference TRBV29-1 and TRBJ1-2, the complete variable domain is SAVISQKPSRDICQRGTSLTIQCQVDSQVTMMFWYRQQPGQSLTLIATANQGSEATYESGFVIDKFPISRPNLTFSTLTVSNMSPEDSSIYLCSVDGQGKHTYGYTFGSGTRLTVV.

The chain links TRBV4-3 to TRBJ2-3; 8 positions agree with TRBD2. Per the germline V gene, CDR1 is LGHNA and CDR2 is YSLEER. The CDR3 loop spans 16 amino acids. The V segment lost 4 bases and the J segment 5 bases; nucleotides outside the gene matches: 11. The CDR3 region is CASSPARGGVEDTQYF. Written as DNA, the CDR3 is TGCGCCAGCAGCCCCGCCCGGGGGGGGGTGGAAGATACGCAGTATTTT.

This clone showed up just a few times. This sample also contains other DNA sequences that code for the same CDR3. V is TRBV29-1 and J is TRBJ2-7; D not resolved. The CDR3 spans 11 residues. Germline CDR1 reads SQVTM; CDR2 reads ANQGSEA. V was cut by 4 bases and J by 1 base, with 5 bases left in between. CDR3 in amino acids: CSVGESYEQYF. The CDR3 DNA reads as TGCAGCGTTGGGGAATCCTACGAGCAGTACTTC.

CDR3 nucleotide sequence: TGTGCCTGGCAGGGGTCGGATGAAAAACTGTTTTTT. Its translation is CAWQGSDEKLFF. V gene TRBV30 combines with J gene TRBJ1-4, with D tentatively TRBD1 (6 bases). Between the trimmed V and J ends, which lost 5 bases and 6 bases, there was a span of 10 bases. Per germline, CDR1 GTSNPN and CDR2 SVGIG (reference sequence). This CDR3 comprises 12 residues.

V usage is TRBV29-1 and J usage is TRBJ2-3; 14 bases fit TRBD2. The CDR3 contains 15 residues. From germline, CDR1 is SQVTM and CDR2 ANQGSEA. V gave up 3 bases and J gave up 2 bases; unmatched junction bases: 1. The CDR3 bases are TGCAGCGTTGAGGGACTAGCGGGGGTCACAGATACGCAGTATTTT. This sequence encodes CSVEGLAGVTDTQYF.